A single sample is the source of the 30 T cell receptor beta chains below, sequenced in a study of beta chain features in type 1 diabetes. Study-level results: TCRB CDR3 length was moderately but significantly reduced in all four CD4+ subsets of Type 1 diabetes patients.

Their target antigens are unknown. Every bit of the isolated RNA underwent reverse transcription, so sequencing read expressed TCRB transcripts. The data were produced by immunoSEQ multiplex PCR, yet TCRdb's version contains in-frame clones alone and is incomplete. This sample carries some 370,000 clones, 8.5% to 10% of them seen once, and the ten largest clones take about 0.63%. Sequenced input: central memory CD4+ T cells from blood. The source is a man aged 30 to 39 with type 1 diabetes.

The chain links TRBV14 to TRBJ2-3, with unresolved D. This CDR3 has 17 amino acids. The V gene lost 0 bases and the J gene lost 2 bases, with 15 bases spanning the gap. The germline V gene encodes CDR1 SGHDN and CDR2 FVKESK. CDR3 bases: TGTGCCAGCAGCCAAGATAAGTCCCCAGGCTACACAGATACGCAGTATTTT. This translates into CASSQDKSPGYTDTQYF.

This clone came up a few times. V and J are TRBV7-2 and TRBJ2-3, with 8 nucleotides matching TRBD2. The V and J ends lost 5 bases and 5 bases, in that order; junction bases with no gene match: 15. CDR1 is SGHTA and CDR2 is FQGNSA in the germline V gene. This CDR3 is 17 amino acids long. CDR3 loop: CASSHRVSAGEGDTQYF. As DNA, the CDR3 is TGTGCCAGCAGCCACCGCGTGTCAGCGGGAGAGGGAGATACGCAGTATTTT.

This clone was found a few times. The genes are TRBV6-6 and TRBJ1-5, with 8 bases that match TRBD1. V was clipped by 6 bases and J by 0 bases; unmatched bases: 7. In germline, CDR1 is MNHNY, CDR2 SVGAGI (reference sequence). The CDR3 spans 16 residues. DNA of the CDR3: TGTGCCAGCAGAGGGGACAGGCCCTATAGCAATCAGCCCCAGCATTTT. The encoded protein is CASRGDRPYSNQPQHF.

This clone has just a few counts. The gene calls are TRBV6-1 and TRBJ2-5; tentative D call: TRBD2 (5 bases). In germline, CDR1 is MNHNS, CDR2 SASEGT. CDR3 size: 13 residues. The V gene lost 4 bases and the J gene lost 1 base, with 7 bases spanning the gap. CDR3 nucleotide sequence: TGTGCCAGCAGTGGACTACCCCAAGAGACCCAGTACTTC. It is translated as CASSGLPQETQYF.

There are a few counts of this clone. The genes are TRBV5-4 and TRBJ1-3; D is ambiguous. In germline, CDR1 is SGHNT, CDR2 YYREEE (reference sequence). CDR3 length equals 16 residues. V was trimmed by 0 bases and J by 0 bases, leaving 10 bases between them. CDR3 DNA sequence: TGTGCCAGCAGCTTGGACGCTCGTTACTCTGGAAACACCATATATTTT. Its translation is CASSLDARYSGNTIYF.

Written as DNA, the CDR3 is TGTGCCAGCAGCCTTACCTGGAGGGCCGCAGATACGCAGTATTTT. Protein product: CASSLTWRAADTQYF. J is TRBJ2-3 and V is TRBV9, with D tentatively TRBD2 (6 bases). This CDR3 is built from 15 residues. Trimming removed 4 bases at V and 4 bases at J, with 16 bases between. The germline V gene encodes CDR1 SGDLS and CDR2 YYNGEE.

As for this clone: Other DNA variants within this sample encode the same CDR3. V usage is TRBV7-2 and J usage is TRBJ2-7; D is undetermined. This CDR3 contains 11 residues. V was trimmed by 3 bases and J by 4 bases, leaving 4 bases between them. The germline V gene encodes CDR1 SGHTA and CDR2 FQGNSA. The CDR3 loop reads CASSLEYEQYF. CDR3 nucleotide sequence: TGTGCCAGCAGCTTGGAATACGAGCAGTACTTC. The whole variable domain, filled in from reference TRBV7-2 and TRBJ2-7, reads GAGVSQSPSNKVTEKGKDVELRCDPISGHTALYWYRQSLGQGLEFLIYFQGNSAPDKSGLPSDRFSAERTGGSVSTLTIQRTQQEDSAVYLCASSLEYEQYFGPGTRLTVT.

As DNA, the CDR3 is TGTGCCAGCTTTGCCTCCAGTTTTTACGAGCAGTACTTC. Translation: CASFASSFYEQYF. V usage is TRBV21-1 and J usage is TRBJ2-7; no DNA check was done on the table's D call, TRBD1. TRBV21-1 is flagged as a pseudogene. The CDR3 consists of 13 residues.

The rearrangement uses TRBV6-1 and TRBJ2-2; 9 positions match TRBD1. The CDR3 contains 15 residues. Per germline, CDR1 MNHNS and CDR2 SASEGT. Trimming removed 5 bases from V and 5 bases from J; junction bases left unmatched: 6. CDR3 sequence reads: CASSRTGEGTGELFF. CDR3 coding DNA: TGTGCCAGCAGTCGGACAGGGGAGGGGACCGGGGAGCTGTTTTTT.

This clone was seen many times. The same CDR3 arises from other DNA sequences in this sample as well. V is TRBV7-2 and J is TRBJ2-1; the match to TRBD2 covers 15 bases. V lost 4 bases to trimming and J lost 10 bases; unmatched junction nucleotides: 5. The germline CDR1 and CDR2 sequences are SGHTA and FQGNSA. CDR3 length equals 15 residues. The CDR3 here is CASSSGLAGGREQFF. The CDR3 region has the DNA TGTGCCAGCAGCTCGGGACTAGCGGGAGGTCGGGAGCAGTTCTTC.

The table lists this clone with a few counts. The chain is built from TRBV5-8 and TRBJ2-1; unclear D gene. CDR1 SGHTS and CDR2 YDEGEE come from the germline V gene. This CDR3 comprises 15 residues. V lost 4 bases and J 0 bases, leaving 11 bases between the germline ends. The CDR3 sequence is CASSGAGASYNEQFF. The CDR3 coding sequence is TGTGCCAGCAGCGGAGCAGGAGCCTCCTACAATGAGCAGTTCTTC.

The J gene is TRBJ2-7, the V gene TRBV5-4; 9 bases fit TRBD2. Per the germline V gene, CDR1 is SGHNT and CDR2 is YYREEE (reference sequence). V shed 4 bases and J 7 bases; nucleotides not matched to a gene: 15. This CDR3 region has 16 residues. This CDR3 reads CASSPNPGTSHGEQYF. In nucleotides, the CDR3 is TGTGCCAGCAGCCCTAACCCCGGGACTAGCCATGGGGAGCAGTACTTC.

This clone was detected only a few times. The CDR3 coding sequence is TGTGCCAGCAGCTTCCGAGGGGGCCCAGATACGCAGTATTTT. Encoded protein: CASSFRGGPDTQYF. V gene TRBV7-3 combines with J gene TRBJ2-3; 7 nucleotides align to TRBD1. The CDR3 is 14 amino acids. V lost 3 bases to trimming and J lost 4 bases; unmatched junction nucleotides: 4. Germline CDR1 SGHTA, CDR2 FQGTGA.

The chain recombines TRBV5-1 with TRBJ2-7; possibly TRBD1 or TRBD2 for D (5 bases each). The ends were cut back, 3 bases at V and 4 bases at J, with 11 bases in the middle. The length of the CDR3 is 13 residues. Germline CDR1 SGHRS, CDR2 YFSETQ. The CDR3 is CASSWDGRYEQYF. The CDR3 DNA reads TGCGCCAGCAGCTGGGACGGCCGTTACGAGCAGTACTTC.

The chain has TRBV27 and TRBJ2-7, with D tentatively TRBD2 (5 bases). Trimming stripped 3 bases from V and 7 bases from J, with 19 bases between. This CDR3 is 15 amino acids long. CDR1 is MNHEY and CDR2 is SMNVEV in the germline V gene (reference sequence). CDR3 residues: CASSLGRTGPREQYF. The CDR3, as DNA: TGTGCCAGCAGTTTGGGTAGGACTGGGCCTCGGGAGCAGTACTTC.

This clone was counted between two and nine times. Other DNA sequences from this sample encode an identical CDR3 as well. The gene calls are TRBV7-2 and TRBJ1-1; TRBD1 is a possible D gene (5 bases). CDR3 length: 15 residues. Trimming stripped 0 bases from V and 0 bases from J, with 8 bases between. Germline loops: CDR1 SGHTA, CDR2 FQGNSA. The CDR3 reads CASSLAAGLNTEAFF. CDR3 nucleotides: TGTGCCAGCAGCTTAGCCGCAGGGTTGAACACTGAAGCTTTCTTT.

This clone was picked up a small number of times. The genes are TRBV28 and TRBJ2-1, with 8 bases fitting TRBD1. The germline CDR1 and CDR2 sequences are MDHEN and SYDVKM. This CDR3 has 15 amino acids. V dropped 4 bases and J dropped 7; count of bases not matched to a gene: 9. The CDR3 nucleotides are TGTGCCAGCAGTTCGGGACAGGACCTTGGAAATGAGCAGTTCTTC. Its translation: CASSSGQDLGNEQFF.

This clone was counted between two and nine times. The rearrangement joins TRBV30 to TRBJ2-7; D gene ambiguous. Germline CDR1 reads GTSNPN; CDR2 reads SVGIG (reference sequence). The CDR3 length is 14 residues. V was clipped by 2 bases and J by 3 bases, with 14 bases between them. DNA of the CDR3: TGTGCCTGGAGTAATGATAGAGGAAGCTACGAGCAGTACTTC. Residues: CAWSNDRGSYEQYF. The complete variable domain, with remaining parts taken from reference TRBV30 and TRBJ2-7, reads SQTIHQWPATLVQPVGSPLSLECTVEGTSNPNLYWYRQAAGRGLQLLFYSVGIGQISSEVPQNLSASRPQDRQFILSSKKLLLSDSGFYLCAWSNDRGSYEQYFGPGTRLTVT.

Worth noting for this clone: The junction departs from the called germline gene at one end, perhaps through a read error. The chain recombines TRBV25-1 with TRBJ2-7; D is unclear. Per the germline V gene, CDR1 is MGHDK and CDR2 is SYGVNS. This CDR3 has 13 amino acids. As DNA, the CDR3 is TGTGCCAACAGTGAAGGCAACTCCTACGAGCAGTACTTC. Its translation: CANSEGNSYEQYF.

Notes on this clone: Within the sample, other DNA sequences also encode this same CDR3. The chain is built from TRBV27 and TRBJ2-1, with D possibly being TRBD2 (5 bases). The V end was cut by 0 bases, the J end by 0 bases, with 21 bases between. The CDR3 consists of 20 residues. CDR1 and CDR2 (germline): MNHEY, SMNVEV (reference sequence). CDR3 sequence (DNA): TGTGCCAGCAGTTTATCGGGTCTAGCTTTAGATTCCCGCTCCTACAATGAGCAGTTCTTC. Translating it yields CASSLSGLALDSRSYNEQFF.

This clone was seen a handful of times. The genes are TRBV5-1 and TRBJ2-1; no clear D. Germline V gene data show CDR1 as SGHRS and CDR2 as YFSETQ. V lost 4 bases, J lost 5 bases, and 19 bases lay in between. The CDR3 length is 16 residues. DNA for the CDR3: TGCGCCAGCAGCCTAAGAGACTGGCTCGGAGACAATGAGCAGTTCTTC. The encoded protein is CASSLRDWLGDNEQFF.

The J gene is TRBJ1-3, the V gene TRBV7-6; the D gene is possibly TRBD1 (5 bases). Germline-derived CDR1 and CDR2 are SGHVS and FNYEAQ. Deletions cut 1 base from V and 0 bases from J, with 13 bases between. The CDR3 runs to 17 residues. The CDR3 loop reads CASSLETVRPSGNTIYF. The CDR3 DNA sequence: TGTGCCAGCAGCTTAGAGACAGTGCGCCCCTCTGGAAACACCATATATTTT.

This rearrangement joins TRBV4-1 to TRBJ2-6, with unresolved D. The germline V gene encodes CDR1 MGHRA and CDR2 YSYEKL. V was shortened by 3 bases and J by 0 bases, with 21 bases between the two germline ends. The CDR3 spans 20 residues. The CDR3 DNA reads TGCGCCAGCAGCCAGGGCCCCCGCCCAGGTTTACTCTCTGGGGCCAACGTCCTGACTTTC. Translated, it gives CASSQGPRPGLLSGANVLTF.

A few counts support this clone. The J gene is TRBJ2-2, the V gene TRBV9; D unclear. CDR1 SGDLS and CDR2 YYNGEE come from the germline V gene. Trimming pared 0 bases from V and 5 bases from J, leaving 8 bases between. This CDR3 is built from 14 residues. CDR3 in DNA: TGTGCCAGCAGCGTAGGCCAGCTTACCGGGGAGCTGTTTTTT. Its translation is CASSVGQLTGELFF. Filled out from reference TRBV9 and TRBJ2-2, the complete variable domain reads DSGVTQTPKHLITATGQRVTLRCSPRSGDLSVYWYQQSLDQGLQFLIQYYNGEERAKGNILERFSAQQFPDLHSELNLSSLELGDSALYFCASSVGQLTGELFFGEGSRLTVL.

In its sample, this clone was seen a few times. The V and J genes are TRBV5-4 and TRBJ2-5; 9 bases fit TRBD2. The V and J ends lost 2 bases and 5 bases, in that order; junction bases with no gene match: 10. CDR3 size: 16 residues. CDR1 is SGHNT, CDR2 YYREEE, per germline (reference sequence). CDR3 in DNA: TGTGCCAGCAGCTTTCGGGGCGGGAGGGCCTCGGAGACCCAGTACTTC. Its translation is CASSFRGGRASETQYF.

This clone was detected only a few times. The chain joins TRBV6-5 to TRBJ1-5; no firm D call. Germline CDR1 is MNHEY and CDR2 is SVGAGI. This CDR3 is built from 14 residues. Trimming cost V 5 bases and J 0 bases, with 8 bases left between them. The CDR3, as DNA: TGTGCCAGCAGTCCACGCATTAGCAATCAGCCCCAGCATTTT. Residues: CASSPRISNQPQHF.

V usage is TRBV12-5 and J usage is TRBJ2-3; D perhaps matches TRBD1 (5 bases). V was clipped by 1 base and J by 0 bases, with 20 bases between them. Per the germline V gene, CDR1 is LGHNT and CDR2 is FRNRAP. The CDR3 is made up of 19 amino acids. CDR3 sequence reads: CASGLALLPDSPSTDTQYF. In DNA form, the CDR3 reads TGTGCTAGTGGTTTGGCTCTCCTCCCTGACAGCCCTAGCACAGATACGCAGTATTTT. The whole variable domain, filled in from reference TRBV12-5 and TRBJ2-3, reads DARVTQTPRHKVTEMGQEVTMRCQPILGHNTVFWYRQTMMQGLELLAYFRNRAPLDDSGMPKDRFSAEMPDATLATLKIQPSEPRDSAVYFCASGLALLPDSPSTDTQYFGPGTRLTVL.

This rearrangement joins TRBV5-4 to TRBJ2-5, with D perhaps TRBD2 (6 bases). This CDR3 is built from 14 residues. V lost 4 bases, J lost 1 base, and 11 bases lay in between. Germline V CDR1 and CDR2: SGHNT, YYREEE (reference sequence). The CDR3 DNA reads TGTGCCAGCAGCAACCTAGCGATCCAAGAGACCCAGTACTTC. Its translation: CASSNLAIQETQYF.

This chain links TRBV28 with TRBJ2-7; 7 bases map to TRBD1. Per germline, CDR1 MDHEN and CDR2 SYDVKM. CDR3 length: 12 amino acids. The ends lost 7 bases at V and 4 bases at J; junction bases unmatched: 4. CDR3 nucleotides: TGTGCCAGCAAGGGGGCGAGGTACGAGCAGTACTTC. Protein sequence: CASKGARYEQYF.

Only a few counts were recorded for this clone. The rearrangement uses TRBV5-1 and TRBJ2-2; the D is unclear. Germline-derived CDR1 and CDR2 are SGHRS and YFSETQ. Deletions cut 5 bases from V and 7 bases from J, with 9 bases between. CDR3 length: 12 amino acids. The CDR3 protein is CASRYEVGELFF. The CDR3 DNA reads TGCGCCAGCAGGTACGAGGTCGGGGAGCTGTTTTTT.